This section outlines one T cell receptor beta chain sequence together with its context. Its antigen is still unknown. This specimen belongs to a study of OX40 agonist ivuxolimab in advanced cancers. The repertoire was sequenced with immunoSEQ multiplex PCR; TCRdb's copy has only in-frame clones and lacks some. The table shows 90,000 to 100,000 clones, with 89% occurring only once. Findings and limits, study-wide: Low normalized T-cell clonal expansion was additionally recorded for some nonresponders. At 0.1 to 3.0 mg/kg, CD4+ and CD8+ blood T cells expanded clonally by week 6.

Germline CDR1 MGHDK, CDR2 SYGVNS. The CDR3 extends over 14 amino acids. V lost 6 bases and J 1 base, leaving 12 bases between the germline ends. This TCR came from an adult with an advanced solid tumor such as melanoma, head and neck, liver or kidney cancer. The chain uses TRBV25-1 and TRBJ1-1, with D possibly matching TRBD1 (6 bases). The material was CD4+ or CD8+ T cells sorted from blood, obtained in a trial of the OX40 agonist ivuxolimab. The CDR3 sequence is CASRQTGRNTEAFF. Here the CDR3 DNA reads TGTGCCAGCAGACAGACAGGAAGGAACACTGAAGCTTTCTTT.